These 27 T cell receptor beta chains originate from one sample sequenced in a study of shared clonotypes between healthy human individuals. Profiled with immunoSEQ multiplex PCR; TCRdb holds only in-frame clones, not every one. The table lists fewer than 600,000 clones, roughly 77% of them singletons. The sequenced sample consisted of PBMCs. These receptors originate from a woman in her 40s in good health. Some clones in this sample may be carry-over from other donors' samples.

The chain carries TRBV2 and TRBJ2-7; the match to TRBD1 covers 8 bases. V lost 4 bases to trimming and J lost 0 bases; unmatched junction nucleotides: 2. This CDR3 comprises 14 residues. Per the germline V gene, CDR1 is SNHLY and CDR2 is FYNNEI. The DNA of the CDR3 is TGTGCCAGCAGTGGACAGGGGCCCTCCTACGAGCAGTACTTC. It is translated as CASSGQGPSYEQYF.

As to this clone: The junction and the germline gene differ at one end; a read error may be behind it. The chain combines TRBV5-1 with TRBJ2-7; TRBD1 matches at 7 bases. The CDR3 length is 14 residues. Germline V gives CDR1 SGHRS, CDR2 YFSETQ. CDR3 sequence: CASGFSGQDYEQYF. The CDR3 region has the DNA TGCGCCAGCGGCTTTTCTGGACAGGACTACGAGCAGTACTTC.

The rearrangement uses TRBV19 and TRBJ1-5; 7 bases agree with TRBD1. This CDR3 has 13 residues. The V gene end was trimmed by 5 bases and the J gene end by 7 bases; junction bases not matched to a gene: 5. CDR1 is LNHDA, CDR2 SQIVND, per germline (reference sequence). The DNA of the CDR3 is TGTGCCAGTAGTCTCGACAGGGTCCAGCCCCAGCATTTT. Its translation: CASSLDRVQPQHF.

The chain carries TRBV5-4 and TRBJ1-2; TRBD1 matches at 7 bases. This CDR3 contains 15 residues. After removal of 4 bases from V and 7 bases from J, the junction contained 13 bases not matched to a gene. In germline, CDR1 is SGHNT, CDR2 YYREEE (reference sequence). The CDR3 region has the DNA TGTGCCAGCAGCGCCGCTATAGGGGGCACCGTTGGCTACACCTTC. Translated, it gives CASSAAIGGTVGYTF.

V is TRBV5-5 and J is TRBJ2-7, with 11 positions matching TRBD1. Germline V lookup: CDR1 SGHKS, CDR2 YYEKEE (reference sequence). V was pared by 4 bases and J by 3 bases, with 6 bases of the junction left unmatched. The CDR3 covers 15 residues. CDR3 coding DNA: TGTGCCAGCAGCGTCCGGGACAGGGGGTACTACGAGCAGTACTTC. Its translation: CASSVRDRGYYEQYF.

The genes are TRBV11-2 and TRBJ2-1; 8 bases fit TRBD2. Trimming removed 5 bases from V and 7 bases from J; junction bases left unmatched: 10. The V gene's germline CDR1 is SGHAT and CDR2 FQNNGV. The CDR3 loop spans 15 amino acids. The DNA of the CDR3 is TGTGCCAGCAGCGAGGGGCGGGAGGTTGCAAATGAGCAGTTCTTC. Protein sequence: CASSEGREVANEQFF.

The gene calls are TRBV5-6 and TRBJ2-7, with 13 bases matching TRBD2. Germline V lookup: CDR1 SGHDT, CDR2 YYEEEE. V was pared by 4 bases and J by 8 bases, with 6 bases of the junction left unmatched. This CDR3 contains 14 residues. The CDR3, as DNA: TGTGCCAGCAGCCCAGGACTAGCGGGAGCCAAGCAGTACTTC. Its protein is CASSPGLAGAKQYF.

The CDR3 is CASSPGGGSWGRDTQYF. DNA of the CDR3: TGTGCCAGCTCACCCGGGGGAGGTAGCTGGGGCCGGGATACGCAGTATTTT. The J gene is TRBJ2-3, the V gene TRBV18, with a possible D match to TRBD2 (6 bases). The CDR3 has 17 amino acids. CDR1 KGHSH and CDR2 LQKENI come from the germline V gene. V lost 3 bases and J 6 bases, leaving 22 bases between the germline ends.

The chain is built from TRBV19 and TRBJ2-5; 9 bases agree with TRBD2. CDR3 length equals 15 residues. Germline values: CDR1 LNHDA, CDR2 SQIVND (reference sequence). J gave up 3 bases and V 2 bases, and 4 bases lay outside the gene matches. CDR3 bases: TGTGCCAGTAGTATACGGCGGGAGGGAAAAGAGACCCAGTACTTC. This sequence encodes CASSIRREGKETQYF.

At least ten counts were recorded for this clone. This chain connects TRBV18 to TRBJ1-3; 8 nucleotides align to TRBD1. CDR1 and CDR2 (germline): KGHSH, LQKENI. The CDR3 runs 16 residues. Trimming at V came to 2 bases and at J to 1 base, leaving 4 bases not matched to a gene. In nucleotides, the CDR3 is TGTGCCAGCTCACCAGATACAGGGGGGTCTGGAAACACCATATATTTT. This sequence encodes CASSPDTGGSGNTIYF.

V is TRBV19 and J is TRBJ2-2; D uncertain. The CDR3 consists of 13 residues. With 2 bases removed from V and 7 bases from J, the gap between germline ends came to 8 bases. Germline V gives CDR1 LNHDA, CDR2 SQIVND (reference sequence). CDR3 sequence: CASSIRTGGELFF. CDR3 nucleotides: TGTGCCAGTAGTATAAGGACGGGCGGGGAGCTGTTTTTT.

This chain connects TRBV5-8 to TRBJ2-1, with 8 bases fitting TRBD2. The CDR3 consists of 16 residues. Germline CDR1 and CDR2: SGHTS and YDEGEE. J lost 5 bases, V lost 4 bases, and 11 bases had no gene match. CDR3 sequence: CASSKTRTSRNNEQFF. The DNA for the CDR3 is TGTGCCAGCAGCAAAACTAGGACTAGCCGAAACAATGAGCAGTTCTTC.

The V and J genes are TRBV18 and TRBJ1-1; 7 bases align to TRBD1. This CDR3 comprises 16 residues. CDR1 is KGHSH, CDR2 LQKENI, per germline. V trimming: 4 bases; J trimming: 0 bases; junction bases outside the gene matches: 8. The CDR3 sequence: CASSRGGPRVNTEAFF. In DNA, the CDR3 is TGTGCCAGCTCACGAGGGGGCCCAAGGGTGAACACTGAAGCTTTCTTT.

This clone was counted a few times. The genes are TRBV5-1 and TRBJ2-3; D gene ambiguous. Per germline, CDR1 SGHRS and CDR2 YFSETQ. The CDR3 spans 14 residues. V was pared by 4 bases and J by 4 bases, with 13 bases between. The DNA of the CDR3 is TGCGCCAGCAGCGCATTGACCGGTGCAGATACGCAGTATTTT. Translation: CASSALTGADTQYF.

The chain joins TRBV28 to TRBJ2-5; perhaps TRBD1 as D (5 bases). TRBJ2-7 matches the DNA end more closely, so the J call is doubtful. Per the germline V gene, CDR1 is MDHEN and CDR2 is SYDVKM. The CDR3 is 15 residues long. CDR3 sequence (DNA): TGTGCCAGCAGTCCCTGGGGCAGCGCCTCCTACGAGCAGTACTTC. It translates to CASSPWGSASYEQYF.

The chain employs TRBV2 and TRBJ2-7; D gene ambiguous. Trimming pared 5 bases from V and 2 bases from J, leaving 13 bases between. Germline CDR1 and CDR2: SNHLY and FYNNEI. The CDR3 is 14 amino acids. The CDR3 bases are TGTGCCAGCAGTACATCCGACCCCCCCTACGAGCAGTACTTC. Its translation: CASSTSDPPYEQYF.

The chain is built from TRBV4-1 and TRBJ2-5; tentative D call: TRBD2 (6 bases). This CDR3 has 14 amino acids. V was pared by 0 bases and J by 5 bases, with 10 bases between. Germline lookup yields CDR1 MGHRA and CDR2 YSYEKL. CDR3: CASSQEWRVETQYF. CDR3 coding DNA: TGCGCCAGCAGCCAAGAGTGGAGGGTTGAGACCCAGTACTTC.

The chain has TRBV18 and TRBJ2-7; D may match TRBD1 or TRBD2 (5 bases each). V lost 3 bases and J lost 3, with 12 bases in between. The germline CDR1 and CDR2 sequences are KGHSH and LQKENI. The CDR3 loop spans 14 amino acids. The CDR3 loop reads CASSPGRRHYEQYF. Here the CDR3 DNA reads TGTGCCAGCTCACCGGGACGGCGACACTACGAGCAGTACTTC.

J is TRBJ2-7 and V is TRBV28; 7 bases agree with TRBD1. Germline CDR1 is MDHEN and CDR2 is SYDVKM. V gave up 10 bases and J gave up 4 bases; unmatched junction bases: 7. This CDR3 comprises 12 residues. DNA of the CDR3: TGTGCCACCAACGACAGGGATTACGAGCAGTACTTC. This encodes CATNDRDYEQYF.

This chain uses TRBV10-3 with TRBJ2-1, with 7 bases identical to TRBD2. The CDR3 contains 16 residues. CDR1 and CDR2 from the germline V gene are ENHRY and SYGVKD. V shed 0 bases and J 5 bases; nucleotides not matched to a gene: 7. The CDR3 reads CAISESRAAGDNEQFF. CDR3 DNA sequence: TGTGCCATCAGTGAGTCACGAGCGGCGGGGGACAATGAGCAGTTCTTC.

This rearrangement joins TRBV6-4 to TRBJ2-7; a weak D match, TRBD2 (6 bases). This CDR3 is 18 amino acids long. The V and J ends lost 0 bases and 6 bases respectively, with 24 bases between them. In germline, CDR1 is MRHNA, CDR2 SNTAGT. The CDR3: CASSDSAGRRDNTGEQYF. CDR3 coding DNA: TGTGCCAGCAGTGACTCAGCCGGCCGGAGGGATAATACGGGCGAGCAGTACTTC.

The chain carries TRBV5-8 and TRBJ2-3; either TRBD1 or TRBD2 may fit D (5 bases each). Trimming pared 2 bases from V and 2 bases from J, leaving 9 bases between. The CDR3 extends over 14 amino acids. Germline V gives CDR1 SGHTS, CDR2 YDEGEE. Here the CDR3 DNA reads TGTGCCAGCAGCTTATCAGGGACCACAGATACGCAGTATTTT. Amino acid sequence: CASSLSGTTDTQYF. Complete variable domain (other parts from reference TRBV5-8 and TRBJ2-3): EAGVTQSPTHLIKTRGQQATLRCSPISGHTSVYWYQQALGLGLQFLLWYDEGEERNRGNFPPRFSGRQFPNYSSELNVNALELEDSALYLCASSLSGTTDTQYFGPGTRLTVL.

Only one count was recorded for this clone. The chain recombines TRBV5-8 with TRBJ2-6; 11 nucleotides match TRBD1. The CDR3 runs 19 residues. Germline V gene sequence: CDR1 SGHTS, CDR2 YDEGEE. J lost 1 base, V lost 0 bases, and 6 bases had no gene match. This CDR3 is CASSLVLGQGASGANVLTF. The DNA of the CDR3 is TGTGCCAGCAGCTTGGTCCTCGGACAGGGGGCGTCTGGGGCCAACGTCCTGACTTTC.

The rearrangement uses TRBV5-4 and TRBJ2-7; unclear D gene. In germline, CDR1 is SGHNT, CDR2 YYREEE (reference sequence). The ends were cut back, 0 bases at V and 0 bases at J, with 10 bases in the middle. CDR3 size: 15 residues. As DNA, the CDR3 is TGTGCCAGCAGCTTGGATCGGTGGAGCTCCTACGAGCAGTACTTC. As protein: CASSLDRWSSYEQYF.

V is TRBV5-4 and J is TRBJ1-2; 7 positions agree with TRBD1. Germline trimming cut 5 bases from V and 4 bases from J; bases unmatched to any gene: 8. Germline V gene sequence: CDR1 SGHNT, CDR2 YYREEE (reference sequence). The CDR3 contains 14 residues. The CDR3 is CASSLDRVGYGYTF. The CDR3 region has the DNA TGTGCCAGCAGTTTAGACAGGGTCGGCTATGGCTACACCTTC.

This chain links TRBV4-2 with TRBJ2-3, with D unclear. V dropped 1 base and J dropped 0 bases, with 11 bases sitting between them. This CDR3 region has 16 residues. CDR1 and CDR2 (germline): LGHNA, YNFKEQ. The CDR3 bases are TGTGCCAGCAGCCAAGGAGGCGTAGGGAGCACAGATACGCAGTATTTT. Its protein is CASSQGGVGSTDTQYF.

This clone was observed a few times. The CDR3 reads CASSFLRYSPYEQYF. The DNA for the CDR3 is TGTGCCAGCAGTTTCCTCCGCTACTCACCCTACGAGCAGTACTTC. V is TRBV6-1 and J is TRBJ2-7; D is unresolved. Germline CDR1 is MNHNS and CDR2 is SASEGT. This CDR3 comprises 15 residues. V was cut by 5 bases and J by 2 bases, with 16 bases left in between.